Listed below are T cell receptor beta chains from one sample, sequenced in a study of blood T cells in healthy people across ages. TCRdb fed the 5' RACE reads into MiXCR, producing one record per CDR3 protein. The sample has 1.5 million to 2 million distinct CDR3 sequences; about 28% are singletons. Input material: blood. The receptor source for this set is a woman in her thirties in good health. Both conserved end residues are part of each CDR3. Each record gives: CDR3 length, J gene, clone size, V gene, D gene, CDR3 protein, CDR3 DNA. The D gene is left open where the match is weak. Clone size is stated in some rows and not others, as once, few, many or a class when expanded.

14,TRBJ1-4,NA,TRBV5-1,TRBD1,CASRKGQENEKLFF,TGCGCCAGCAGGAAGGGACAGGAGAATGAAAAACTGTTTTTT
12,TRBJ2-3,few,TRBV2,NA,CASSELADTQYF,TGTGCCAGCAGTGAATTGGCAGATACGCAGTATTTT
16,TRBJ2-5,few,TRBV6-2/TRBV6-3,TRBD2,CASIGASGGGRETQYF,TGTGCCAGCATAGGGGCTAGCGGGGGCGGCAGGGAGACCCAGTACTTC
18,TRBJ1-2,many,TRBV27,TRBD1,CASSLSGGTASILGGYTF,TGTGCCAGCAGTTTATCCGGAGGGACAGCTTCCATCCTGGGTGGCTACACCTTC
19,TRBJ1-2,few,TRBV5-1,TRBD1,CASSVESSWAGTGNYGYTF,TGCGCCAGCAGCGTGGAGTCCTCCTGGGCCGGGACAGGGAACTATGGCTACACCTTC
17,TRBJ2-3,few,TRBV5-1,TRBD1,CASSLATGQGSTDTQYF,TGCGCCAGCAGCTTGGCGACAGGACAGGGAAGCACAGATACGCAGTATTTT
15,TRBJ2-7,many,TRBV5-1,TRBD1,CASSSGTASSYEQYF,TGTGCCAGCAGCTCCGGGACAGCTAGCTCCTACGAGCAGTACTTC
17,TRBJ2-6,few,TRBV18,TRBD1,CASSPRTGESGANVLTF,TGTGCCAGCTCACCCCGGACAGGGGAGTCCGGGGCCAACGTCCTGACTTTC
14,TRBJ2-7,many,TRBV9,NA,CASSVRDLEDPQYF,TGTGCCAGCAGTGTCCGGGACCTCGAGGATCCGCAGTACTTC
15,TRBJ2-6,NA,TRBV6-2/TRBV6-3,NA,CASSRLYSGANVLTF,TGTGCCAGCAGCCGTCTCTACTCTGGGGCCAACGTCCTGACTTTC
14,TRBJ2-7,few,TRBV20-1,NA,CSARSRIRAYEQYF,TGCAGTGCTAGGAGCAGGATTAGGGCCTACGAGCAGTACTTC
12,TRBJ2-5,NA,TRBV29-1,NA,CSAQWGVETQYF,TGCAGCGCCCAATGGGGGGTCGAGACCCAGTACTTC
17,TRBJ2-1,NA,TRBV7-2,NA,CASSRRAGTSSYNEQFF,TGTGCCAGCAGCCGGCGGGCGGGGACGAGCTCCTACAATGAGCAGTTCTTC
14,TRBJ1-4,NA,TRBV6-1,TRBD1,CASSADRGGKKLFF,TGTGCCAGCAGTGCGGACAGGGGAGGTAAAAAACTGTTTTTT
13,TRBJ1-1,NA,TRBV5-5,NA,CASSLAFGTEAFF,TGTGCCAGCAGCTTGGCCTTTGGGACTGAAGCTTTCTTT
16,TRBJ2-1,few,TRBV12-5,NA,CASGLVQGGSYNEQFF,TGTGCTAGTGGTTTGGTACAGGGCGGGAGCTACAATGAGCAGTTCTTC
13,TRBJ2-1,NA,TRBV7-2,NA,CASSLRTHNEQFF,TGTGCCAGCAGCCTTCGGACCCACAATGAGCAGTTCTTC
13,TRBJ1-1,NA,TRBV11-2,TRBD1,CASSLSQGGVDFF,TGTGCCAGCAGCTTATCTCAGGGGGGCGTTGATTTCTTT
16,TRBJ2-2,NA,TRBV7-2,TRBD2,CASSFSGTRGTGELFF,TGTGCCAGCAGCTTCTCCGGGACTAGAGGGACCGGGGAGCTGTTTTTT
12,TRBJ1-3,once,TRBV7-6,NA,CASSLAPGRIYF,TGTGCCAGCAGCTTAGCCCCGGGACGCATATATTTT
12,TRBJ2-7,few,TRBV2,NA,CASGQFTYEQYF,TGTGCCAGTGGACAGTTTACCTACGAGCAGTACTTC
15,TRBJ2-3,NA,TRBV29-1,TRBD2,CSIGTSGTGTDTQYF,TGCAGCATAGGGACTAGCGGGACCGGCACAGATACGCAGTATTTT
13,TRBJ2-7,many,TRBV24-1,NA,CATSDGSAYEQYF,TGTGCCACCAGCGACGGGAGTGCCTACGAGCAGTACTTC
15,TRBJ1-4,many,TRBV7-9,NA,CASSGAGRADEKLFF,TGTGCCAGCAGCGGCGCAGGGAGGGCCGATGAAAAACTGTTTTTT
15,TRBJ1-1,NA,TRBV5-1,NA,CASKRGVDRNTEAFF,TGCGCCAGCAAAAGGGGAGTCGACCGGAACACTGAAGCTTTCTTT
11,TRBJ2-7,many,TRBV24-1,NA,CATSDYQDWYF,TGTGCCACCAGTGACTACCAGGATTGGTACTTC
16,TRBJ2-2,NA,TRBV7-2,NA,CASSLRAAGNTGELFF,TGTGCCAGCAGCTTGCGCGCAGCGGGGAACACCGGGGAGCTGTTTTTT
11,TRBJ1-1,few,TRBV6-5,NA,CASRFSGNAFF,TGTGCCAGCAGATTTTCAGGGAACGCTTTCTTT
13,TRBJ2-7,once,TRBV3-1,TRBD2,CASSRPRGVEQYF,TGTGCCAGCAGCCGTCCTCGGGGGGTGGAGCAGTACTTC
14,TRBJ1-1,few,TRBV20-1,NA,CSARRAGLRTEAFF,TGCAGTGCTAGACGCGCAGGGCTGCGCACTGAAGCTTTCTTT
16,TRBJ2-3,NA,TRBV11-3,NA,CASSGSAGGRPDTQYF,TGTGCCAGCAGCGGTTCGGCGGGTGGGAGGCCAGATACGCAGTATTTT
12,TRBJ1-2,few,TRBV10-3,NA,CATKDGDYGYTF,TGTGCCACGAAAGACGGAGACTATGGCTACACCTTC
16,TRBJ2-4,many,TRBV7-2,NA,CASSPERLLAKNIQYF,TGTGCCAGCAGCCCCGAGCGGTTACTAGCCAAAAACATTCAGTACTTC
18,TRBJ2-3,NA,TRBV7-2,NA,CASSSLAYGPGLSDTQYF,TGTGCCAGCAGCTCCCTGGCGTACGGACCAGGGTTATCGGATACGCAGTATTTT
15,TRBJ1-6,few,TRBV6-6,NA,CASTLGQRDNSPLHF,TGTGCCAGCACCCTCGGACAGCGCGATAATTCACCCCTCCACTTT
16,TRBJ2-7,few,TRBV4-1,NA,CASTKASEAVPYEQYF,TGCGCCAGCACAAAGGCTTCAGAGGCAGTTCCCTACGAGCAGTACTTC
14,TRBJ1-4,few,TRBV5-1,NA,CASSLDSGGEKLFF,TGCGCCAGCAGCTTGGACAGTGGGGGTGAAAAACTGTTTTTT
11,TRBJ1-2,NA,TRBV7-9,TRBD1,CADGTGTGYTF,TGTGCCGATGGGACAGGGACCGGCTACACCTTC
16,TRBJ2-1,few,TRBV6-2/TRBV6-3,NA,CASSYSRPGGYNEQFF,TGTGCCAGCAGTTACTCGCGTCCCGGGGGCTACAATGAGCAGTTCTTC
14,TRBJ2-1,few,TRBV28,TRBD1,CASSGQGKTNEQFF,TGTGCCAGCTCGGGACAGGGGAAAACCAATGAGCAGTTCTTC
13,TRBJ2-7,NA,TRBV7-8,NA,CASSLLVGSEQYF,TGTGCCAGCAGCTTACTTGTGGGCTCCGAGCAGTACTTC
16,TRBJ2-4,NA,TRBV7-2,TRBD1,CAGSTQGQIAKNIQYF,TGTGCCGGCAGCACCCAGGGACAGATAGCCAAAAACATTCAGTACTTC
16,TRBJ2-6,few,TRBV5-5,NA,CASSLATGPGANVLTF,TGTGCCAGCAGCTTGGCGACAGGCCCTGGGGCCAACGTCCTGACTTTC
17,TRBJ2-7,NA,TRBV5-5,NA,CASSLASKGLSSYEQYF,TGTGCCAGCAGCTTGGCTTCGAAGGGGCTCAGCTCCTACGAGCAGTACTTC
16,TRBJ1-4,NA,TRBV4-3,NA,CASSQDLGSANEKLFF,TGCGCCAGCAGCCAAGATCTGGGGTCGGCCAATGAAAAACTGTTTTTT
13,TRBJ2-6,NA,TRBV3-1,NA,CASSLKGANVRTF,TGTGCCAGCAGCCTCAAAGGGGCCAACGTCCGGACTTTC
17,TRBJ2-3,few,TRBV6-1,NA,CASRANKGTSLGDTQYF,TGTGCCAGCAGGGCCAATAAAGGGACGTCCCTAGGGGATACGCAGTATTTT
14,TRBJ2-3,few,TRBV20-1,NA,CSASTDFNTDTQYF,TGCAGTGCCTCGACAGACTTTAACACAGATACGCAGTATTTT
18,TRBJ2-6,many,TRBV7-2,TRBD1,CASSFPGQGAPGANVLTF,TGTGCCAGCAGCTTTCCGGGACAGGGGGCGCCTGGGGCCAACGTCCTGACTTTC
15,TRBJ2-1,NA,TRBV9,TRBD2,CASSSRTSGPDEQFF,TGTGCCAGCAGCTCTAGGACTAGCGGGCCTGATGAGCAGTTCTTC
15,TRBJ2-7,many,TRBV4-3,TRBD1,CASSHSGQGEGEQYF,TGCGCCAGCAGTCATAGTGGACAGGGGGAGGGGGAGCAGTACTTC
14,TRBJ1-5,NA,TRBV29-1,NA,CSAILQGYNQPQHF,TGCAGCGCCATCTTACAGGGATACAATCAGCCCCAGCATTTT
13,TRBJ2-3,few,TRBV2,NA,CASSEAGLDTQYF,TGTGCCAGCAGTGAGGCGGGGCTAGATACGCAGTATTTT
16,TRBJ2-1,NA,TRBV7-9,NA,CASSPPRGRSYNERFF,TGTGCCAGCAGTCCCCCCCGGGGACGATCCTACAATGAGCGGTTCTTC
14,TRBJ1-5,NA,TRBV7-6,NA,CASSLGGGLEPQHF,TGTGCCAGCAGCTTAGGGGGGGGGCTCGAGCCCCAGCATTTT
15,TRBJ2-1,NA,TRBV3-1,NA,CASSQDSRPGGEQFF,TGTGCCAGCAGCCAAGATTCCAGGCCGGGCGGTGAGCAGTTCTTC
15,TRBJ2-7,many,TRBV3-1,TRBD1,CASSERDRGLYEQYF,TGTGCCAGCAGCGAACGGGACAGGGGGCTTTACGAGCAGTACTTC
16,TRBJ2-4,NA,TRBV14,NA,CASSQGTVWGKNIQYF,TGTGCCAGCAGCCAAGGGACGGTGTGGGGCAAAAACATTCAGTACTTC
14,TRBJ2-7,NA,TRBV20-1,NA,CSAPRTTGTYEQYF,TGCAGTGCACCTCGGACGACGGGGACCTACGAGCAGTACTTC
16,TRBJ2-1,many,TRBV7-2,NA,CASSLMASKLNNEQFF,TGTGCCAGCAGCTTAATGGCCAGCAAATTGAACAATGAGCAGTTCTTC